This T cell receptor (beta chain) was sequenced for a study of blood T cell repertoires in COVID-19. Background on the study: Collection of acute and convalescent COVID-19 samples took place in the United States, Italy and Spain.

Original data processing: Amplification of reference gene primers provided the estimated nucleated cell counts. Profiled with immunoSEQ multiplex PCR; TCRdb holds only in-frame clones, not every one. Clone size and the V and J calls come from that table; the DNA yielded D and trimming. Among about 170,000 clones listed, around 83% were seen once. The cohort comprised adults aged roughly 18 to 100 years residing in around 25 US areas. Cohort allocation depended upon clinical history that participants reported. From germline, CDR1 is MDHEN and CDR2 SYDVKM. The CDR3 covers 18 residues. Unmatched junction bases numbered 28, after V lost 8 bases and J lost 14 bases.

The specimen was PBMCs or T cells enriched from blood (not recorded which). The rearrangement joins TRBV28 to TRBJ2-1; TRBD1 matches at 9 bases. The source is a woman aged 45-60 years in a cohort exposed to, infected with or recovered from COVID-19 (not recorded which). The chain's CDR3 is CASPPVGQGRLVGWREFF. CDR3 in DNA: TGTGCCAGCCCCCCCGTGGGACAGGGTCGCTTAGTAGGATGGCGGGAGTTCTTC. The entire variable domain, with the rest obtained from reference TRBV28 and TRBJ2-1, is as follows: DVKVTQSSRYLVKRTGEKVFLECVQDMDHENMFWYRQDPGLGLRLIYFSYDVKMKEKGDIPEGYSVSREKKERFSLILESASTNQTSMYLCASPPVGQGRLVGWREFFGPGTRLTVL.